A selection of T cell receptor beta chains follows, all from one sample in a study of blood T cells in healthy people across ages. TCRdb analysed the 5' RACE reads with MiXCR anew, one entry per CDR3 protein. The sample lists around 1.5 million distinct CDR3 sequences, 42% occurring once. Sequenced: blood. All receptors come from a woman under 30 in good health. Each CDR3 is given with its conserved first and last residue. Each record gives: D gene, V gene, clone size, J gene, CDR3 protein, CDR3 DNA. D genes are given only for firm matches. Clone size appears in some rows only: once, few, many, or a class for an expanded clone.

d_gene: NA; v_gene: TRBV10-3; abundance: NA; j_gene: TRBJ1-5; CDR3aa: CATAGEDNQPQHF; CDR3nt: TGTGCCACCGCAGGGGAGGACAATCAGCCCCAGCATTTT
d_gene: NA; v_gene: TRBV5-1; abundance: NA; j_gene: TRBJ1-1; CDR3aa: CASSVTGTTAFF; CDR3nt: TGCGCCAGCAGCGTTACAGGGACCACCGCTTTCTTT
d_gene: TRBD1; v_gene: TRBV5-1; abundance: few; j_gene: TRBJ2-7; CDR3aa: CASQTGDGYEQYF; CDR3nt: TGCGCCAGCCAGACAGGGGATGGTTACGAGCAGTACTTC
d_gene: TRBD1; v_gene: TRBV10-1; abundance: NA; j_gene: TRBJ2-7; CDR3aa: CASLIGQGYEQYF; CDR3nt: TGCGCCAGCCTAATCGGACAGGGGTACGAGCAGTACTTC
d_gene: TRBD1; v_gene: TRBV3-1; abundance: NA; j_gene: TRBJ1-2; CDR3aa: CASSQAGGDSGYTF; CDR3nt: TGTGCCAGCAGCCAAGCAGGGGGCGATTCAGGCTACACCTTC
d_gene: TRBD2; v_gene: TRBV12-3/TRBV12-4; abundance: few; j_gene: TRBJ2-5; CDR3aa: CASSLIERGGQETQYF; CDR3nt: TGTGCCAGCAGTTTAATCGAGCGGGGGGGACAAGAGACCCAGTACTTC
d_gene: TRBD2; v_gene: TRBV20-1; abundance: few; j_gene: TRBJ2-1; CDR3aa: CSARDPRIAGGHNEQFF; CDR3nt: TGCAGTGCTAGAGATCCGAGAATAGCGGGAGGACACAATGAGCAGTTCTTC
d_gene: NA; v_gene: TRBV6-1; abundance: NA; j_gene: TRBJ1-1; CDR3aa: CAGRLRPGTEAFF; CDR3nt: TGTGCCGGGAGACTCCGGCCTGGCACTGAAGCTTTCTTT
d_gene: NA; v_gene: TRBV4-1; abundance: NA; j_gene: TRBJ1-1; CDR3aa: CASNRQGMKTEAFF; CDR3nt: TGCGCCAGCAACCGCCAGGGAATGAAAACTGAAGCTTTCTTT
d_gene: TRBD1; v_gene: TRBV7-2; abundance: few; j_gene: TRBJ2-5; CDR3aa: CASSLEGAQETQYF; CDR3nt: TGTGCCAGCAGCTTAGAGGGGGCCCAAGAGACCCAGTACTTC
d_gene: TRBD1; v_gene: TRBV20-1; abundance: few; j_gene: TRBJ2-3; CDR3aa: CSAPNKQGAVDTQYF; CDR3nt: TGCAGTGCTCCCAATAAACAGGGGGCGGTAGATACGCAGTATTTT
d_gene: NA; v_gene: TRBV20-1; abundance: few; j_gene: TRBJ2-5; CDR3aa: CSAMGSIGTLRETQYF; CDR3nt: TGCAGTGCTATGGGTTCGATTGGGACCCTAAGGGAGACCCAGTACTTC
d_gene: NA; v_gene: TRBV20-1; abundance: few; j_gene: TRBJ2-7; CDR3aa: CSARPGLTYEQYF; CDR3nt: TGCAGTGCTAGACCTGGATTAACCTACGAGCAGTACTTC
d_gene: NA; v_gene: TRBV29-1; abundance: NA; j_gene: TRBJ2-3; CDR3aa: CSVEGSSTDTQYF; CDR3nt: TGCAGCGTTGAGGGGTCTAGCACAGATACGCAGTATTTT